This T cell receptor beta chain was identified during a study of T cell changes during pregnancy in multiple sclerosis. The data were produced by immunoSEQ multiplex PCR, yet TCRdb's version contains in-frame clones alone and is incomplete. The data show tens of thousands of clones, 94% seen once. Sequencing was performed on peripheral blood, taken in the third trimester of pregnancy. This TCR derives from a female donor with multiple sclerosis, enrolled in a pregnancy study.

The CDR3 coding sequence is TGTGCCATCAGTGAGGGCAGGGCTGGCACAGATACGCAGTATTTT. Its protein is CAISEGRAGTDTQYF. V and J are TRBV10-3 and TRBJ2-3, with D possibly TRBD1 on 5 matching bases. The germline gives CDR1 ENHRY, CDR2 SYGVKD. This CDR3 contains 15 residues. The ends were cut back, 2 bases at V and 1 base at J, with 10 bases in the middle.